This T cell receptor (gamma chain) was sequenced for a study of Vδ1+ human thymocytes. General study points: Highly polyclonal TRG and TRD repertoires with Gaussian CDR3 length distributions appeared in thymus. Bulk repertoire data may be misinterpreted because of unexpected Vdelta2 sequences.

Turning to this clone: Its antigen remains unknown.

The template was reverse-transcribed extracted RNA. Pooled V-gene forward primers with one constant-region reverse primer generated the CDR3 amplicons by multiplex PCR. TCRdb re-called the multiplex PCR reads with CATT. This sample carries approximately 11,000 gamma-chain clones, roughly two fifths of them seen once, and the ten largest clones take 1.5% to 2%. Germline loops: CDR1 GITISATS, CDR2 ISYDGTV (reference sequence). After removal of 5 bases from V and 3 bases from J, the junction contained 4 bases not matched to a gene. CDR3 length: 12 amino acids. Alphabeta T cells were depleted, then CD3+ Vdelta1+ Vdelta2- thymocytes were FACS-sorted.

The sample comprised Vdelta1+ gamma-delta thymocytes from the thymus. Subset reported: FACS-sorted CD3+ TCRalphabeta- TCRVdelta1+ TCRVdelta2- thymocytes. The TCR was taken from a boy under two years old who had congenital heart surgery. The rearrangement links TRGV9 to TRGJ1 or TRGJ2. Here the J gene came from matching the DNA to germline, since TCRdb omits it. The CDR3 region has the DNA TGTGCCTTGTGGGGGCTTTATTATAAGAAACTCTTT. It specifies CALWGLYYKKLF.